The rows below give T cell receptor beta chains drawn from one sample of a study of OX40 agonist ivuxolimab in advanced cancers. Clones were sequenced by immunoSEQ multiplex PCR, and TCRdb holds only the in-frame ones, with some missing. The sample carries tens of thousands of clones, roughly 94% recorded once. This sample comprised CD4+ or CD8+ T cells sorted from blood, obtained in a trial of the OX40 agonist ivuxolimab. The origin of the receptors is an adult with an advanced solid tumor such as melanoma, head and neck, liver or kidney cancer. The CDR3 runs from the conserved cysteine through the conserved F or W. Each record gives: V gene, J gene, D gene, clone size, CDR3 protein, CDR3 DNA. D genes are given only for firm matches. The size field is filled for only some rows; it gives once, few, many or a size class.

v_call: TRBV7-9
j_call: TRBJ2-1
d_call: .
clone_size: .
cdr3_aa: CASSLAGGLPGDEQFF
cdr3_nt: TGTGCCAGCAGCTTGGCCGGGGGTCTCCCGGGGGATGAGCAGTTCTTC

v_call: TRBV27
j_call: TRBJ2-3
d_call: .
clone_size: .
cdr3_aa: CASSPLIRSTDTQYF
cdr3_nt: TGTGCCAGCAGTCCCCTGATCAGGAGCACAGATACGCAGTATTTT

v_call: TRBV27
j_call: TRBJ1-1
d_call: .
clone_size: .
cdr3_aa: CASSLLGVVTEAFF
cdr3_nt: TGTGCCAGCAGCTTACTAGGGGTCGTCACTGAAGCTTTCTTT

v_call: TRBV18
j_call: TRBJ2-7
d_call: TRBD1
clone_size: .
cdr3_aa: CASSPPGGESYEQYF
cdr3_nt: TGTGCCAGCTCACCACCAGGGGGCGAATCCTACGAGCAGTACTTC

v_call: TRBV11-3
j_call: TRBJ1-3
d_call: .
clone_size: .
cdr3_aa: CASSPGGSGNTIYF
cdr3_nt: TGTGCCAGCAGCCCTGGGGGATCTGGAAACACCATATATTTT

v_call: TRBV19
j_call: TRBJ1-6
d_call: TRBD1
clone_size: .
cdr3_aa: CASSMNRGNSPLHF
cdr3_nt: TGTGCCAGTAGTATGAACAGGGGTAATTCACCCCTCCACTTT

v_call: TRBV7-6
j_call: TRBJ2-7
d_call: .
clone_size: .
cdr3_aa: CASSHGGSYEQYF
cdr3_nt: TGTGCCAGCAGCCACGGCGGCTCCTACGAGCAGTACTTC

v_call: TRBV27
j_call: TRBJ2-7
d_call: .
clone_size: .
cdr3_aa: CASSEGTKRREQYF
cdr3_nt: TGTGCCAGCAGTGAGGGGACCAAACGCCGCGAGCAGTACTTC

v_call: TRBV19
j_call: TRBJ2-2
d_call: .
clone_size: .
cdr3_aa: CASSHGTNTGELFF
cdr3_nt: TGTGCCAGTAGTCACGGGACGAACACCGGGGAGCTGTTTTTT

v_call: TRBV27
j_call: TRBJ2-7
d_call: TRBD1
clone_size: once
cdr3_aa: CASSPDRDRAYEQYF
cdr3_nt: TGTGCCAGCAGTCCCGACAGGGATCGAGCCTACGAGCAGTACTTC

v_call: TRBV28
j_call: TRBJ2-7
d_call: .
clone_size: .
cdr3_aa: CASSHYEQYF
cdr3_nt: TGTGCCAGCAGTCACTACGAGCAGTACTTC

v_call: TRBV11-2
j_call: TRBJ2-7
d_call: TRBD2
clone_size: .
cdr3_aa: CASSKTSASSYEQYF
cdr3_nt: TGTGCCAGCAGCAAGACTAGCGCGAGCTCCTACGAGCAGTACTTC

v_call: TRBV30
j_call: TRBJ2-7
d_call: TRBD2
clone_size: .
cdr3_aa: CAWSDRAGGYEQYF
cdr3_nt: TGTGCCTGGAGTGACCGCGCGGGGGGATACGAGCAGTACTTC

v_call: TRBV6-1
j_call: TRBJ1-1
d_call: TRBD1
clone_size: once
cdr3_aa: CASSPHPTGAEAFF
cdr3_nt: TGTGCCAGCAGTCCTCACCCGACAGGGGCTGAAGCTTTCTTT

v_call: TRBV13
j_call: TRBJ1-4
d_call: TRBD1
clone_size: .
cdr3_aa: CASSPGQGVWKKLFF
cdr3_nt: TGTGCCAGCAGCCCGGGGCAGGGGGTTTGGAAAAAACTGTTTTTT

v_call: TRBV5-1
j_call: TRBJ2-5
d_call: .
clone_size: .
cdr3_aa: CASSHWAPGSGKQETQYF
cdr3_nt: TGCGCCAGCAGCCATTGGGCCCCCGGGAGCGGAAAACAAGAGACCCAGTACTTC

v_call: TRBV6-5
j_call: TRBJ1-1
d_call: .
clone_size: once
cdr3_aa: CASSYTAGVGNTEAFF
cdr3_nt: TGTGCCAGCAGTTACACCGCAGGGGTTGGGAACACTGAAGCTTTCTTT

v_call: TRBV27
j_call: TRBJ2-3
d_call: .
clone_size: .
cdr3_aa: CASWGFPDTQYF
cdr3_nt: TGTGCCAGTTGGGGGTTCCCAGATACGCAGTATTTT

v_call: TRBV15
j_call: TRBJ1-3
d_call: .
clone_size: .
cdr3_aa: CATSRDRGENTIYF
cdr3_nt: TGTGCCACCAGCAGAGATAGGGGTGAAAACACCATATATTTT

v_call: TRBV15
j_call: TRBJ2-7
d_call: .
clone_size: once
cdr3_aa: CATSRAVAGSTYEQYF
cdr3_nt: TGTGCCACCAGCAGAGCGGTTGCAGGGTCGACCTACGAGCAGTACTTC

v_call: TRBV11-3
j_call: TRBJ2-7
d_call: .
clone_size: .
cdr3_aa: CASSLFDSYEQYF
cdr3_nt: TGTGCCAGCAGCTTATTCGACAGCTACGAGCAGTACTTC

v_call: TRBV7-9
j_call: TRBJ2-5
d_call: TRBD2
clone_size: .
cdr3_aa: CASSSSGRARETQYF
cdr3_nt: TGTGCCAGCTCAAGCAGCGGGAGGGCCAGGGAGACCCAGTACTTC

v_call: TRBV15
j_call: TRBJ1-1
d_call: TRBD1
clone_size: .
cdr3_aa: CATSRDRGRGTEAFF
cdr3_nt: TGTGCCACCAGCCGAGACAGGGGGCGCGGGACTGAAGCTTTCTTT

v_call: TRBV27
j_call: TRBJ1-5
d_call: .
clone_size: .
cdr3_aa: CASSLPLGPQHF
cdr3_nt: TGTGCCAGCAGTCTCCCCCTGGGGCCCCAGCATTTT

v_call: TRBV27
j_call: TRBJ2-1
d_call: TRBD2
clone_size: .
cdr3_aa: CASSSRGGINGQFF
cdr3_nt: TGTGCCAGCTCCTCGCGGGGGGGTATTAACGGGCAGTTCTTC